What follows describes a single T cell receptor (beta chain). The antigen is unknown. A far larger clone differs by one base, so this is likely a read error. iRepertoire HTBI primers and Arm-PCR of CDR3 regions built TCR beta libraries. TCRdb re-analysed the multiplex PCR reads in MiXCR, keeping a single row per CDR3 protein. The sample lists fewer than 550,000 distinct CDR3 sequences, about 22% occurring once. The CDR3 runs 14 residues. CDR1 MNHEY and CDR2 SVGEGT come from the germline V gene. The sample comes from a study of regulatory T cells in long-lasting Graves disease. Turning to the study itself: Graves' disease counted as persistent after over 5 years of antithyroid drugs with positive TSH receptor antibodies.

The time point was: persistent/refractory GD, antithyroid drugs over 5 years with positive TRAb. There was RNA extracted from PBMCs, and the TCR library was made from it. Study-wide points: Among persistent patients, a larger number of public clonotypes were shared (roughly 2,700) than among newly diagnosed patients (roughly 1,000).

The source of this sequence is a female donor with Graves disease. Material: peripheral blood mononuclear cells (PBMCs), obtained when the disease was refractory, from a patient treated with antithyroid drugs. This chain joins TRBV6-2 or TRBV6-3 and TRBJ1-2; TRBD1 aligns across 8 bases. In DNA form, the CDR3 reads TGTGCCAGCAAATTGACAGGGGATAACTATGGCTGCACCTTC. Its protein product is CASKLTGDNYGCTF.